A selection of T cell receptor beta chains follows, all from one sample in a study of cytomegalovirus exposure and HLA in healthy donors. The method was immunoSEQ multiplex PCR; TCRdb's version includes in-frame clones alone and lacks a portion of them. Counted here are 200,000 to 300,000 clones, less than 95% occurring once; the ten biggest clones make up 3% to 3.5%. The sequenced sample was PBMCs. These receptors were collected from a woman aged 25 to 39 in good health and CMV-seronegative. The CDR3 runs from the conserved cysteine through the conserved F or W. The D gene is left open where the match is weak. Size is stated for part of the rows, as once, few or many counts, or as a class when the clone is expanded.

D	size	V	J	CDR3	DNA
NA	NA	TRBV14	TRBJ2-1	CASSQIPARSFNEQFF	TGTGCCAGCAGCCAAATTCCGGCTAGATCGTTCAATGAGCAGTTCTTC
TRBD1	NA	TRBV7-8	TRBJ2-1	CASSTVRDRGPSYNEQFF	TGTGCCAGCAGCACAGTCCGTGACAGGGGCCCATCCTACAATGAGCAGTTCTTC
NA	NA	TRBV19	TRBJ1-1	CASSILTSTEAFF	TGTGCCAGTAGTATTTTGACCTCCACTGAAGCTTTCTTT
NA	NA	TRBV14	TRBJ1-2	CASSPQGPYGYTF	TGTGCCAGCAGCCCACAGGGCCCCTATGGCTACACCTTC
NA	NA	TRBV7-9	TRBJ2-7	CASSFSRAYEQYF	TGTGCCAGCAGCTTCTCCCGCGCCTACGAGCAGTACTTC
NA	NA	TRBV28	TRBJ2-2	CASSLMDTAPGELFF	TGTGCCAGCAGTTTGATGGACACCGCCCCCGGGGAGCTGTTTTTT
NA	few	TRBV7-9	TRBJ2-5	CASTLGYETQYF	TGTGCCAGCACCTTAGGCTACGAGACCCAGTACTTC
NA	NA	TRBV4-3	TRBJ2-2	CASSRTAGELFF	TGCGCCAGCAGCCGAACGGCCGGGGAGCTGTTTTTT
TRBD2	NA	TRBV6-6	TRBJ2-1	CASSWTRTNEQFF	TGTGCCAGCAGTTGGACTAGAACAAATGAGCAGTTCTTC
NA	NA	TRBV5-1	TRBJ2-4	CASSLDRREAKNIQYF	TGCGCCAGCAGCTTGGATCGAAGGGAGGCCAAAAACATTCAGTACTTC
TRBD1	NA	TRBV28	TRBJ2-7	CASTQRQGPSKEQYF	TGTGCCAGCACCCAGCGACAGGGGCCCTCTAAGGAGCAGTACTTC
NA	NA	TRBV5-1	TRBJ1-3	CASSLAAGTGNTIYF	TGCGCCAGCAGCTTGGCGGCAGGGACTGGAAACACCATATATTTT
NA	NA	TRBV5-1	TRBJ2-1	CASSFPPGIKVGSLSSYNEQFF	TGCGCCAGCAGCTTCCCGCCGGGCATAAAGGTTGGATCGCTAAGCTCCTACAATGAGCAGTTCTTC
NA	NA	TRBV7-8	TRBJ2-5	CASSHRGEVEETQYF	TGTGCCAGCAGCCACCGTGGGGAGGTCGAAGAGACCCAGTACTTC
NA	NA	TRBV9	TRBJ2-3	CASSGLRGADTQYF	TGTGCCAGCAGCGGGCTAAGAGGCGCAGATACGCAGTATTTT
TRBD1	NA	TRBV6-5	TRBJ2-2	CASSSRDRVGTGELFF	TGTGCCAGCAGTTCCAGGGACAGGGTTGGTACCGGGGAGCTGTTTTTT
NA	NA	TRBV7-2	TRBJ2-1	CASSLGSHNEQFF	TGTGCCAGCAGCTTAGGTTCCCACAATGAGCAGTTCTTC
TRBD2	NA	TRBV5-1	TRBJ2-3	CASSLSGRSGSTSDTQYF	TGCGCCAGCAGCTTGTCGGGGCGTAGCGGGAGCACCTCCGATACGCAGTATTTT
NA	NA	TRBV30	TRBJ1-5	CAWNLGIDQPQHF	TGTGCCTGGAACCTCGGGATAGATCAGCCCCAGCATTTT
NA	NA	TRBV28	TRBJ2-7	CASSPVGWESEQYF	TGTGCCAGCAGTCCCGTGGGATGGGAATCCGAGCAGTACTTC
NA	NA	TRBV18	TRBJ2-5	CASSGGRRETQYF	TGTGCCAGCTCGGGAGGTCGGCGGGAGACCCAGTACTTC
TRBD2	NA	TRBV5-6	TRBJ2-3	CASSLALAGATDTQYF	TGTGCCAGCAGCTTGGCCCTAGCGGGAGCCACAGATACGCAGTATTTT
NA	NA	TRBV5-4	TRBJ2-7	CASSLRGVQGTVEQYF	TGTGCCAGCAGCTTGCGGGGGGTACAGGGGACGGTCGAGCAGTACTTC
TRBD1	NA	TRBV6-1	TRBJ2-5	CASSKPTGGAETQYF	TGTGCCAGCAGTAAGCCGACAGGGGGCGCGGAGACCCAGTACTTC
NA	NA	TRBV7-8	TRBJ2-7	CASSSRRVTDPYEQYF	TGTGCCAGCAGTTCAAGACGGGTCACCGACCCCTACGAGCAGTACTTC